Listed below are T cell receptor beta chains from one sample, sequenced in a study of T-cell reconstitution after alpha-beta-depleted transplantation in children. TCRdb ran MiXCR on the PCR reads and lists one entry per CDR3 protein. The profile shows some 530,000 distinct CDR3 sequences, under 15% of them singletons. Sequencing was performed on PBMCs from the stem cell graft donor, taken from the stem cell graft. Every receptor here comes from a human donor who donated a stem cell graft to a child with combined immunodeficiency. CDR3s include the opening cysteine and the closing phenylalanine or tryptophan. The D gene is left open where the match is weak. Only some rows state a clone size, as once, few, many or a class for expanded clones.

J: TRBJ2-6; size: NA; D: TRBD2; V: TRBV6-5; CDR3: CASSYSRLAYSSGANVLTF; DNA: TGTGCCAGCAGTTACTCTCGACTAGCTTATAGCTCTGGGGCCAACGTCCTGACTTTC
J: TRBJ2-3; size: NA; D: TRBD2; V: TRBV4-1; CDR3: CASSRRTSGRVGDTQYF; DNA: TGCGCCAGCAGCCGACGGACTAGCGGGAGGGTAGGGGATACGCAGTATTTT
J: TRBJ2-3; size: few; D: NA; V: TRBV27; CDR3: CASSPGAPLITDTQYF; DNA: TGTGCCAGCAGCCCGGGGGCCCCCTTGATCACAGATACGCAGTATTTT
J: TRBJ2-5; size: many; D: NA; V: TRBV12-3/TRBV12-4; CDR3: CASSRGGTQYF; DNA: TGTGCCAGCAGCCGAGGGGGAACCCAGTACTTC
J: TRBJ2-1; size: NA; D: NA; V: TRBV6-2/TRBV6-3; CDR3: CATGLELYNEQFF; DNA: TGTGCCACCGGACTGGAACTCTACAATGAGCAGTTCTTC
J: TRBJ2-7; size: NA; D: NA; V: TRBV15; CDR3: CATSPMGQGVSEQYF; DNA: TGTGCCACCAGCCCCATGGGGCAGGGTGTCAGCGAGCAGTACTTC
J: TRBJ2-7; size: many; D: NA; V: TRBV4-3; CDR3: CASSQDQGFGAYEQYF; DNA: TGCGCCAGCAGCCAAGATCAAGGTTTTGGGGCCTACGAGCAGTACTTC
J: TRBJ2-1; size: few; D: NA; V: TRBV12-3/TRBV12-4; CDR3: CASSLAGVDVDEQFF; DNA: TGTGCCAGCAGTTTAGCGGGGGTGGATGTCGATGAGCAGTTCTTC
J: TRBJ2-1; size: many; D: NA; V: TRBV5-1; CDR3: CASSQSGGGYDEQFF; DNA: TGCGCCAGCAGCCAATCAGGGGGGGGCTACGATGAGCAGTTCTTC
J: TRBJ1-2; size: few; D: NA; V: TRBV29-1; CDR3: CSVVLGENYGYTF; DNA: TGCAGCGTTGTGCTAGGGGAAAACTATGGCTACACCTTC
J: TRBJ2-7; size: NA; D: NA; V: TRBV9; CDR3: CASSVATGSSYEQYF; DNA: TGTGCCAGCAGCGTAGCGACGGGGAGCTCCTACGAGCAGTACTTC
J: TRBJ2-1; size: NA; D: NA; V: TRBV7-9; CDR3: CASNTGASYNEQFF; DNA: TGTGCCAGCAACACCGGGGCCTCCTACAATGAGCAGTTCTTC
J: TRBJ1-2; size: few; D: NA; V: TRBV12-3/TRBV12-4; CDR3: CASSYGGVEGYTF; DNA: TGTGCCAGCAGTTATGGGGGGGTGGAGGGCTACACCTTC